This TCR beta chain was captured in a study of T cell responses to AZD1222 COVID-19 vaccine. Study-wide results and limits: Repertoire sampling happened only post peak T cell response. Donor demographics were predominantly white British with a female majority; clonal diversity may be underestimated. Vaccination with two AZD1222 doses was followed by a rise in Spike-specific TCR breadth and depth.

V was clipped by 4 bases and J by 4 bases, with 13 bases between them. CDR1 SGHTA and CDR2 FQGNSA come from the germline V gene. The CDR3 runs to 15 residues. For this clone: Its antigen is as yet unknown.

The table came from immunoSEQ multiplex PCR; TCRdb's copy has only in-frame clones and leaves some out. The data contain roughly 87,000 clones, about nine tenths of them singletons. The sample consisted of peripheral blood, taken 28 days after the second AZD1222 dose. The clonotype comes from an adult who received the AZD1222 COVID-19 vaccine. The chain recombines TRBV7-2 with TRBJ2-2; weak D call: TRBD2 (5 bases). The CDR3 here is CASSSRTPGTGELFF. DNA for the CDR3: TGTGCCAGCAGCTCTCGGACTCCCGGCACCGGGGAGCTGTTTTTT.